These 20 T cell receptor beta chains originate from one sample sequenced in a study of blood T cell repertoires in COVID-19. Profiling relied on immunoSEQ multiplex PCR, and the TCRdb table lists in-frame clones only, not all of them. The table lists under 70,000 clones, 70% to 90% of them singletons. The sequenced sample was peripheral blood. These receptors all stem from a woman in her sixties or seventies with acute or convalescent COVID-19.

The gene calls are TRBV7-2 and TRBJ2-7; 7 bases agree with TRBD1. The germline V gene has CDR1 SGHTA and CDR2 FQGNSA. Unmatched junction bases numbered 9, after V lost 5 bases and J lost 2 bases. The CDR3 contains 15 residues. The DNA of the CDR3 is TGTGCCAGCAGCCCCGACGGGGACAGTCCCTACGAGCAGTACTTC. Residues: CASSPDGDSPYEQYF.

J is TRBJ2-2 and V is TRBV27, with D perhaps TRBD2 (5 bases). The CDR3 contains 12 residues. V lost 6 bases to trimming and J lost 5 bases, with 7 bases between them. The germline CDR1 and CDR2 sequences are MNHEY and SMNVEV (reference sequence). The CDR3 loop reads CASRLATGELFF. CDR3 coding DNA: TGTGCCAGCAGGCTAGCTACCGGGGAGCTGTTTTTT.

Regarding this clone: The same CDR3 arises from other DNA sequences in this sample as well. V is TRBV29-1 and J is TRBJ1-1; unclear D gene. This CDR3 spans 10 amino acids. Germline V gives CDR1 SQVTM, CDR2 ANQGSEA. Trimming pared 7 bases from V and 4 bases from J, leaving 7 bases between. In DNA, the CDR3 is TGCAGCGCGACGGTCACTGAAGCTTTCTTT. Its translation: CSATVTEAFF.

The CDR3 is CASSLRGYNEQFF. Written as DNA, the CDR3 is TGTGCCAGCAGTCTAAGAGGATACAATGAGCAGTTCTTC. This chain joins TRBV12-3 or TRBV12-4 and TRBJ2-1; D ambiguous. V was trimmed by 5 bases and J by 4 bases, leaving 9 bases between them. The CDR3 sequence is 13 residues long.

This sequence joins TRBV19 and TRBJ2-1; D perhaps matches TRBD1 (6 bases). Germline V CDR1 and CDR2: LNHDA, SQIVND (reference sequence). The CDR3 runs to 14 residues. Trimming removed 7 bases at V and 2 bases at J, with 12 bases between. This chain's CDR3 is CASKEQGPYNEQFF. DNA of the CDR3: TGTGCCAGTAAGGAACAGGGACCCTACAATGAGCAGTTCTTC. Supplemented by reference TRBV19 and TRBJ2-1, the full variable domain reads DGGITQSPKYLFRKEGQNVTLSCEQNLNHDAMYWYRQDPGQGLRLIYYSQIVNDFQKGDIAEGYSVSREKKESFPLTVTSAQKNPTAFYLCASKEQGPYNEQFFGPGTRLTVL.

This rearrangement joins TRBV7-2 to TRBJ1-4; D not resolved. Germline V gives CDR1 SGHTA, CDR2 FQGNSA. The V gene lost 5 bases and the J gene lost 8 bases, with 12 bases spanning the gap. This CDR3 has 13 amino acids. As DNA, the CDR3 is TGTGCCAGCAGCAAAGGGCGGGAGGAAAAACTGTTTTTT. Translated: CASSKGREEKLFF.

The chain combines TRBV28 with TRBJ1-3; D is perhaps TRBD1 (5 bases). Per germline, CDR1 MDHEN and CDR2 SYDVKM. The CDR3 has 15 residues. V lost 5 bases to trimming and J lost 2 bases, with 13 bases between them. The CDR3 DNA follows: TGTGCCAGCAGTCCCCAAGGGGTTCCTGGAAACACCATATATTTT. This translates into CASSPQGVPGNTIYF.

This clone came up once. The genes are TRBV7-8 and TRBJ2-6; TRBD1 aligns across 9 bases. V was clipped by 5 bases and J by 2 bases; unmatched bases: 4. CDR1 and CDR2 from the germline V gene are SGHVS and FQNEAQ. CDR3 length equals 16 residues. In DNA, the CDR3 is TGTGCCAGCAGCCCCAGGGACAGGGCTGGGGCCAACGTCCTGACTTTC. As protein: CASSPRDRAGANVLTF.

With regard to this clone: Sequence at one end of the junction differs from germline and may be a read error. The V and J genes are TRBV12-3 or TRBV12-4 and TRBJ2-1; possible D gene TRBD2, 6 bases. The CDR3 consists of 13 residues. The DNA for the CDR3 is TGTGCCAGCAGTTTGGGACTTAGCCCGACCCCAGTCTTC. The encoded protein is CASSLGLSPTPVF.

V gene TRBV30 combines with J gene TRBJ1-6; the D is unclear. Trimming left V 0 bases short and J 4 bases short, with 16 bases between. This CDR3 region has 17 residues. Germline assignment: CDR1 GTSNPN and CDR2 SVGIG (reference sequence). The CDR3 region has the DNA TGTGCCTGGAGTGTAGGCGGCAGCGTCCCTTATAATTCACCCCTCCACTTT. It codes for CAWSVGGSVPYNSPLHF.

This clone was detected only once. The V gene is TRBV24-1, the J gene TRBJ2-1, with 9 positions matching TRBD2. Trimming cost V 5 bases and J 7 bases; bases outside gene matches: 8. The length of the CDR3 is 15 residues. Germline V lookup: CDR1 KGHDR, CDR2 SFDVKD. CDR3: CATSGVGLAFNEQFF. CDR3 coding DNA: TGTGCCACCAGTGGGGTGGGACTAGCCTTTAATGAGCAGTTCTTC.

The CDR3 here is CASSLGGAQETQYF. DNA for the CDR3: TGCGCCAGCAGCTTGGGCGGGGCTCAAGAGACCCAGTACTTC. The V call is TRBV5-1, the J call TRBJ2-5; maybe TRBD2 (6 bases). The CDR3 consists of 14 residues. V was cut by 0 bases and J by 2 bases, with 8 bases left in between. Per the germline V gene, CDR1 is SGHRS and CDR2 is YFSETQ.

V is TRBV5-1 and J is TRBJ2-5; 7 bases match TRBD2. Trimming removed 0 bases from V and 5 bases from J; junction bases left unmatched: 4. The CDR3 is made up of 14 amino acids. Germline values: CDR1 SGHRS, CDR2 YFSETQ. The CDR3 protein is CASSLAGGRETQYF. CDR3 DNA: TGCGCCAGCAGCTTGGCGGGAGGTCGGGAGACCCAGTACTTC.

The chain carries TRBV6-6 and TRBJ1-3; possibly TRBD1 for D (6 bases). Germline V gives CDR1 MNHNY, CDR2 SVGAGI (reference sequence). The V and J ends lost 2 bases and 4 bases respectively, with 15 bases between them. This CDR3 contains 16 residues. The CDR3 region is CASSYVGTKTGNTIYF. The CDR3 coding sequence is TGTGCCAGCAGTTACGTCGGGACAAAGACAGGAAACACCATATATTTT.

This clone was seen only once. The genes are TRBV7-3 and TRBJ1-2; TRBD1 matches at 8 bases. From germline, CDR1 is SGHTA and CDR2 FQGTGA. The CDR3 has 13 residues. With V trimmed by 5 bases and J by 7 bases, 6 bases remained unmatched. The CDR3 DNA reads as TGTGCCAGCAGCGTGACAGGGGCGGGTGGCTACACCTTC. Its protein product is CASSVTGAGGYTF.

This clone was observed a handful of times. The rearrangement uses TRBV5-1 and TRBJ1-5; 10 positions agree with TRBD1. The ends lost 7 bases at V and 2 bases at J; junction bases unmatched: 6. CDR3 size: 15 residues. Germline V gene data show CDR1 as SGHRS and CDR2 as YFSETQ. CDR3 DNA sequence: TGCGCCAGCCGATGGGGGACAGGGGGCAATCAGCCCCAGCATTTT. It encodes CASRWGTGGNQPQHF.

The sample holds one count of this clone. The CDR3 DNA reads as TGCGCCAGCAGCCAAGGCCGTGACAGGTTGTTGGAGACCCAGTACTTC. It is translated as CASSQGRDRLLETQYF. This rearrangement joins TRBV4-1 to TRBJ2-5; TRBD1 might be the D (6 bases). CDR3 length: 16 residues. The V gene lost 1 base and the J gene lost 5 bases, with 17 bases spanning the gap. Germline CDR1 and CDR2: MGHRA and YSYEKL.

The rearrangement joins TRBV9 to TRBJ2-3; 7 positions agree with TRBD1. Germline assignment: CDR1 SGDLS and CDR2 YYNGEE. Trimming cost V 1 base and J 4 bases; bases outside gene matches: 3. The CDR3 is 14 residues long. This chain's CDR3 is CASSVQGVADTQYF. The CDR3 DNA is TGTGCCAGCAGCGTACAGGGGGTTGCAGATACGCAGTATTTT. Based on the CDR3 plus reference TRBV9 and TRBJ2-3, the full variable domain is DSGVTQTPKHLITATGQRVTLRCSPRSGDLSVYWYQQSLDQGLQFLIQYYNGEERAKGNILERFSAQQFPDLHSELNLSSLELGDSALYFCASSVQGVADTQYFGPGTRLTVL.

As DNA, the CDR3 is TGTGCCAGCAGTTTACCCCCGAGCACAGATACGCAGTATTTT. This encodes CASSLPPSTDTQYF. The chain combines TRBV27 with TRBJ2-3; D ambiguous. CDR1 MNHEY and CDR2 SMNVEV come from the germline V gene (reference sequence). V shed 2 bases and J shed 0 bases, with 6 bases lying between them. The CDR3 is 14 residues long.

This clone is a singleton in its sample. This chain joins TRBV6-5 and TRBJ1-2; the D gene is possibly TRBD1 (6 bases). The CDR3 has 15 amino acids. V lost 1 base, J lost 6 bases, and 15 bases lay in between. Germline CDR1 is MNHEY and CDR2 is SVGAGI. The CDR3 sequence is CASSYWGEAGDGYTF. The CDR3 nucleotides are TGTGCCAGCAGTTACTGGGGAGAGGCAGGGGATGGCTACACCTTC.